The next 17 T cell receptor beta chains were all read from a single sample in a study of blood T cell repertoires in COVID-19 (dated by TCRdb to the early 2020s). Libraries were built with the immunoSEQ multiplex PCR assay. The clones in this table, taken by TCRdb from immuneACCESS, are in-frame only. Not every clone is retained; where verified, under half of the shortfall comes from an unresolved V gene, and the cause of the rest is unknown. In all, the sample holds around 57,000 clones, and 65% to 85% of those were seen once. The biggest ten clones account for approximately 6% of the sample. The source material was peripheral blood. The receptors come from a woman in her 70s with acute or convalescent COVID-19.

V and J are TRBV10-3 and TRBJ2-2; 8 bases line up with TRBD1. Germline CDR1 reads ENHRY; CDR2 reads SYGVKD. The CDR3 extends over 17 amino acids. V trimming: 5 bases; J trimming: 0 bases; junction bases outside the gene matches: 8. The CDR3 coding sequence is TGTGCCATCAGTAGCTTTAGGACAGGGTCGAACACCGGGGAGCTGTTTTTT. Encoded protein: CAISSFRTGSNTGELFF.

J is TRBJ2-2 and V is TRBV7-8; 11 nucleotides match TRBD2. V lost 2 bases to trimming and J lost 2 bases; unmatched junction nucleotides: 7. Germline V gene sequence: CDR1 SGHVS, CDR2 FQNEAQ. The CDR3 is made up of 18 amino acids. The CDR3 DNA sequence: TGTGCCAGCAGCTTAAAGGAGACTAGCGGGGTTAACACCGGGGAGCTGTTTTTT. This gives the protein CASSLKETSGVNTGELFF.

The chain employs TRBV6-5 and TRBJ2-4; no clear D. Trimming cost V 0 bases and J 7 bases, with 13 bases left between them. There are 15 residues in the CDR3. Germline-derived CDR1 and CDR2 are MNHEY and SVGAGI. The DNA of the CDR3 is TGTGCCAGCAGTTACTCGGCCTTTCTGGCCAACATTCAGTACTTC. Its protein product is CASSYSAFLANIQYF.

The chain couples TRBV9 to TRBJ2-2; the match to TRBD2 covers 7 bases. Per the germline V gene, CDR1 is SGDLS and CDR2 is YYNGEE. This CDR3 is 13 amino acids long. V shed 3 bases and J 4 bases; nucleotides not matched to a gene: 0. CDR3 protein: CASSASGTGELFF. CDR3 nucleotides: TGTGCCAGCAGCGCTAGCGGCACCGGGGAGCTGTTTTTT.

This rearrangement joins TRBV18 to TRBJ2-3, with D unresolved. This CDR3 comprises 15 residues. V lost 3 bases to trimming and J lost 0 bases, with 10 bases between them. CDR1 and CDR2 (germline): KGHSH, LQKENI. The CDR3 DNA sequence: TGTGCCAGCTCACCTGGTCAGCGAAGCACAGATACGCAGTATTTT. Its protein is CASSPGQRSTDTQYF.

V and J are TRBV12-3 or TRBV12-4 and TRBJ2-3; D unclear. V was clipped by 3 bases and J by 9 bases, with 10 bases between them. There are 12 residues in the CDR3. The CDR3 reads CASSFASGTQYF. Here the CDR3 DNA reads TGTGCCAGCAGTTTTGCCTCAGGCACGCAGTATTTT.

The chain uses TRBV28 and TRBJ1-2, with a tentative D call TRBD1 (5 bases). Germline assignment: CDR1 MDHEN and CDR2 SYDVKM. V was clipped by 11 bases and J by 4 bases, with 14 bases between them. The CDR3 loop spans 12 amino acids. The CDR3 DNA reads as TGTGCCGCAGGGAAGGGGTTCTATGGCTACACCTTC. Translating gives CAAGKGFYGYTF.

CDR3 amino acids: CASSIPSQGPGNYGYTF. In DNA form, the CDR3 reads TGTGCCAGTAGTATCCCGTCTCAGGGCCCAGGGAACTATGGCTACACCTTC. The rearrangement links TRBV19 to TRBJ1-2; the D gene is possibly TRBD1 (5 bases). The germline V and J ends were trimmed by 3 bases and 2 bases, with 19 bases remaining between them. Germline loops: CDR1 LNHDA, CDR2 SQIVND (reference sequence). The CDR3 totals 17 residues.

In DNA, the CDR3 is TGTGCCAGCAGCTTTCGGGGGGACAGCACAGATACGCAGTATTTT. Amino acids: CASSFRGDSTDTQYF. The chain links TRBV5-5 to TRBJ2-3; the match to TRBD2 covers 7 bases. V shed 2 bases, J shed 0 bases, and the junction held 3 bases outside the gene matches. The CDR3 length is 15 residues. Germline assignment: CDR1 SGHKS and CDR2 YYEKEE (reference sequence).

The chain employs TRBV2 and TRBJ2-3; possible D gene TRBD2, 6 bases. CDR3 size: 18 residues. Germline V gives CDR1 SNHLY, CDR2 FYNNEI. V was shortened by 8 bases and J by 0 bases, with 24 bases between the two germline ends. The CDR3 coding sequence is TGTGCCAGCGGTCGGAAGATGGTAGGCGGGATGAGCACAGATACGCAGTATTTT. This gives the protein CASGRKMVGGMSTDTQYF.

The gene calls are TRBV7-2 and TRBJ1-4; tentative D call: TRBD1 (5 bases). From germline, CDR1 is SGHTA and CDR2 FQGNSA. Trimming left V 3 bases short and J 7 bases short, with 12 bases between. The CDR3 length is 14 residues. DNA of the CDR3: TGTGCCAGCAGCTTGCAGGGCGTGGGTGAAAAACTGTTTTTT. Translating gives CASSLQGVGEKLFF. The full variable domain, in which reference TRBV7-2 and TRBJ1-4 provide the parts outside the CDR3, is GAGVSQSPSNKVTEKGKDVELRCDPISGHTALYWYRQSLGQGLEFLIYFQGNSAPDKSGLPSDRFSAERTGGSVSTLTIQRTQQEDSAVYLCASSLQGVGEKLFFGSGTQLSVL.

This clone was counted a single time. V and J are TRBV5-1 and TRBJ2-3; 7 nucleotides line up with TRBD2. The CDR3 length is 16 residues. The germline V gene has CDR1 SGHRS and CDR2 YFSETQ. J was trimmed by 0 bases and V by 1 base; bases with no gene match: 5. CDR3 sequence reads: CASSLMASGSTDTQYF. CDR3 DNA: TGCGCCAGCAGCTTGATGGCTAGCGGTAGCACAGATACGCAGTATTTT.

J is TRBJ1-5 and V is TRBV6-1; D gene uncertain. Trimming shortened V by 0 bases and J by 4 bases, and 7 bases separated the two germline ends. Germline V gene lookup returns CDR1 MNHNS and CDR2 SASEGT. CDR3 length: 14 residues. CDR3 protein: CASSEATLNQPQHF. In nucleotides, the CDR3 is TGTGCCAGCAGTGAAGCGACACTGAATCAGCCCCAGCATTTT.

The genes are TRBV6-5 and TRBJ1-2; 7 bases align to TRBD1. Germline V lookup: CDR1 MNHEY, CDR2 SVGAGI. Trimming removed 8 bases from V and 2 bases from J; junction bases left unmatched: 5. This CDR3 contains 13 residues. CDR3 DNA sequence: TGTGCCAGCGTGGGACAGACGAACTATGGCTACACCTTC. Its translation: CASVGQTNYGYTF.

CDR3 in DNA: TGTGCCAGCAGCAAACGTTCTGAGTGGAATGAGCAGTTCTTC. Protein product: CASSKRSEWNEQFF. This chain joins TRBV3-1 (or the pseudogene TRBV3-2) and TRBJ2-1; D not certain. Trimming took 5 bases from V and 7 from J, leaving 15 bases between them. Germline CDR1 and CDR2: LGHDT and YNNKEL (reference sequence). The CDR3 spans 14 residues.

The chain couples TRBV4-1 to TRBJ1-2; 9 positions agree with TRBD1. Germline CDR1 MGHRA, CDR2 YSYEKL. CDR3 length: 15 amino acids. V lost 0 bases, J lost 3 bases, and 2 bases stayed unmatched. The CDR3 sequence is CASSQEDRGYYGYTF. The CDR3 nucleotides are TGCGCCAGCAGCCAAGAGGACAGGGGTTACTATGGCTACACCTTC.

V is TRBV20-1 and J is TRBJ2-5; D is unresolved. V lost 5 bases and J lost 3, with 7 bases in between. The germline V gene has CDR1 DFQATT and CDR2 SNEGSKA (reference sequence). The CDR3 has 11 amino acids. The CDR3 is CSAALKETQYF. CDR3 sequence (DNA): TGCAGTGCTGCCCTAAAAGAGACCCAGTACTTC.